This T cell receptor beta chain was sequenced for a study of T cells of healthy individuals. The CDR3 spans 15 residues. Trimming shortened V by 2 bases and J by 5 bases, and 17 bases separated the two germline ends. The germline V gene has CDR1 SGHRS and CDR2 YFSETQ. Each CDR3 protein is one row after TCRdb ran MiXCR on the 5' RACE reads. The table has 90,000 to 100,000 distinct CDR3 sequences, 15% to 20% seen once. This chain links TRBV5-1 with TRBJ2-7; the D gene could be TRBD1 or TRBD2 (5 bases each). This TCR was recovered from a human donor in good health. The CDR3 bases are TGCGCCAGCAGCTTATCCGGGACGGAGCCTGACGAGCAGTACTTC. Translating gives CASSLSGTEPDEQYF. Complete variable domain (other parts from reference TRBV5-1 and TRBJ2-7): KAGVTQTPRYLIKTRGQQVTLSCSPISGHRSVSWYQQTPGQGLQFLFEYFSETQRNKGNFPGRFSGRQFSNSRSEMNVSTLELGDSALYLCASSLSGTEPDEQYFGPGTRLTVT.